The 15 T cell receptor beta chains in this list originate from one sample, sequenced in a study of T cells in women clearing cervical HPV infection. Clones were read by immunoSEQ multiplex PCR, and TCRdb kept only the in-frame ones, dropping some. In all, the sample yields 36,000 or so clones. The sample comprised blood buffy coat. These receptors were taken from a woman aged 18-70 years with a cervical HPV16 infection that either progressed to CIN3+ or cleared (not recorded which).

In the case of this clone: The read finishes 3 residues shy of the CDR3 end, and the germline J gene is used to complete it. The chain employs TRBV5-5 and TRBJ1-1; TRBD1 agrees at 9 bases. V was clipped by 6 bases and J by 0 bases; unmatched bases: 3. The CDR3 is made up of 14 amino acids. Germline V CDR1 and CDR2: SGHKS, YYEKEE (reference sequence). The CDR3 is CASKGQGMNTEAFF. CDR3 DNA (partial): TGTGCCAGCAAAGGACAGGGGATGAACACTGAA.

Comment on this clone: The read gets to within 3 residues of the CDR3 end, and the germline J gene fills in the rest. Other DNA sequences of this sample code for an identical CDR3. The chain carries TRBV19 and TRBJ1-2; D is unresolved. The V end lost 8 bases, the J end lost 4 bases, and 17 bases lay between the germline ends. Germline V lookup: CDR1 LNHDA, CDR2 SQIVND (reference sequence). This CDR3 is 14 amino acids long. CDR3 region: CASGPGYYIYGYTF. The sequenced CDR3 bases are TGTGCCAGTGGCCCTGGGTACTACATCTATGGC. Combining the CDR3 with reference TRBV19 and TRBJ1-2 gives the whole variable domain DGGITQSPKYLFRKEGQNVTLSCEQNLNHDAMYWYRQDPGQGLRLIYYSQIVNDFQKGDIAEGYSVSREKKESFPLTVTSAQKNPTAFYLCASGPGYYIYGYTFGSGTRLTVV.

With respect to this clone: The read terminates 3 residues before the CDR3 end, so the remaining end is supplied by the germline J gene. J is TRBJ2-7 and V is TRBV7-9; D is ambiguous. V lost 5 bases to trimming and J lost 4 bases, with 9 bases between them. CDR3 length equals 12 residues. The V gene's germline CDR1 is SEHNR and CDR2 FQNEAQ (reference sequence). The sequenced CDR3 bases are TGTGCCAGCAGCCAGACTGATTACGAG. Translated, it gives CASSQTDYE. The entire CDR3 protein reads CASSQTDYEQYF.

With respect to this clone: The CDR3 end lies 3 residues beyond the end of the read and is filled in from the germline J gene. The genes are TRBV30 and TRBJ1-4, with TRBD1 identical over 7 bases. In germline, CDR1 is GTSNPN, CDR2 SVGIG (reference sequence). This CDR3 comprises 15 residues. CDR3 bases read: TGTGCCTGGGCCCCCGTGGCGACAGGGTCCTCACCA. Amino acid sequence: CAWAPVATGSSP. The CDR3 as a whole reads CAWAPVATGSSPLFF.

Regarding this clone: The CDR3 end lies 3 residues beyond the end of the read and is filled in from the germline J gene. This chain uses TRBV4-1 with TRBJ2-2; D is perhaps TRBD1 (6 bases). V lost 4 bases and J 1 base, leaving 10 bases between the germline ends. The germline CDR1 and CDR2 sequences are MGHRA and YSYEKL. This CDR3 contains 15 residues. The CDR3 DNA, read in part, is TGCGCCAGCAGCCGGGGGCTCATGAACACCGGGGAG. Translating gives CASSRGLMNTGE. The CDR3 in its entirety is CASSRGLMNTGELFF.

Concerning this clone: The CDR3 end is not reached by the read, which stops 3 residues before it; the germline J gene fills it in. The chain employs TRBV10-3 and TRBJ2-7; 7 bases match TRBD1. From germline, CDR1 is ENHRY and CDR2 SYGVKD. The ends lost 8 bases at V and 4 bases at J; junction bases unmatched: 2. The CDR3 has 11 amino acids. CDR3 DNA, as far as it was read: TGTGCCATCGGGGGACAGTACGAG. Its protein product is CAIGGQYE. The complete CDR3 reads CAIGGQYEQYF.

As regards this clone: Coverage ceases 3 residues before the CDR3 finishes, and the germline J gene fills in the end. This chain uses TRBV7-9 with TRBJ2-7; TRBD1 matches 7 bases. The CDR3 length is 14 residues. CDR1 is SEHNR and CDR2 is FQNEAQ in the germline V gene (reference sequence). The V and J ends lost 1 base and 3 bases, in that order; junction bases with no gene match: 3. CDR3: CASSLGDSYYEQYF. CDR3 DNA (partial): TGTGCCAGCAGCTTAGGGGACAGTTACTACGAG.

Concerning this clone: The read gets to within 3 residues of the CDR3 end, and the germline J gene fills in the rest. This chain uses TRBV19 with TRBJ1-5; 8 bases align to TRBD1. The V gene's germline CDR1 is LNHDA and CDR2 SQIVND (reference sequence). The CDR3 extends over 16 amino acids. V lost 5 bases and J lost 6; bases outside the gene matches: 12. The sequenced part of the CDR3 DNA is TGTGCCAGTAGTTCAGGACAGGGAGGAGCGGGTCAGCCC. Amino acids: CASSSGQGGAGQP. The full CDR3 protein is CASSSGQGGAGQPQHF.

Notes on this clone: The read comes to an end 3 residues before the CDR3 does, leaving the germline J gene to fill in the end. This sequence joins TRBV7-6 and TRBJ1-2; the match to TRBD1 covers 8 bases. Looked up from germline, CDR1 is SGHVS and CDR2 is FNYEAQ. The CDR3 has 14 residues. The CDR3 sequence: CASSSGQGQDTYTF. The CDR3 bases that were read are TGTGCCAGCAGCTCCGGACAGGGACAAGATACC. Using reference TRBV7-6 and TRBJ1-2 for the parts outside the CDR3, the full variable domain is GAGVSQSPRYKVTKRGQDVALRCDPISGHVSLYWYRQALGQGPEFLTYFNYEAQQDKSGLPNDRFSAERPEGSISTLTIQRTEQRDSAMYRCASSSGQGQDTYTFGSGTRLTVV.

A note on this clone: The DNA ends 3 residues before the CDR3 does, and the rest of the CDR3 is filled in from the germline J gene. V gene TRBV19 combines with J gene TRBJ1-5, with D uncertain. V was shortened by 7 bases and J by 2 bases, with 12 bases between the two germline ends. The CDR3 runs to 14 residues. Germline lookup yields CDR1 LNHDA and CDR2 SQIVND (reference sequence). CDR3 in amino acids: CASKDQVGNQPQHF. CDR3 DNA (partial): TGTGCCAGTAAAGACCAGGTGGGCAATCAGCCC.

Points on this clone: The read finishes 3 residues shy of the CDR3 end, and the germline J gene is used to complete it. This rearrangement joins TRBV6-2 or TRBV6-3 to TRBJ1-2; no clear D gene. The germline V and J ends were trimmed by 2 bases and 4 bases, with 14 bases remaining between them. The CDR3 runs to 15 residues. CDR1 and CDR2 (germline): MNHEY, SVGEGT. CDR3 bases read: TGTGCCAGCAGTTACGGCTCCGGACTATTCTATGGC. Protein sequence: CASSYGSGLFYG. The CDR3, in full, reads CASSYGSGLFYGYTF.

As for this clone: The observed sequence ends 3 residues before the CDR3 terminus, with the missing tail filled in from the germline J gene. The J gene is TRBJ2-1, the V gene TRBV6-1; maybe TRBD1 (6 bases). V was shortened by 3 bases and J by 4 bases, with 7 bases between the two germline ends. The CDR3 is 13 amino acids. CDR1 and CDR2 (germline): MNHNS, SASEGT. Incomplete CDR3 DNA: TGTGCCAGCAGTGAGGACAGTTACAATGAG. Translating gives CASSEDSYNE. The whole CDR3 is CASSEDSYNEQFF.

Comments on this clone: The CDR3 end falls 3 residues outside the read, so it is completed with the germline J gene. The rearrangement joins TRBV7-6 to TRBJ2-3; the D gene is possibly TRBD2 (7 bases). There are 15 residues in the CDR3. The germline V gene has CDR1 SGHVS and CDR2 FNYEAQ. Partial CDR3 DNA: TGTGCCAGCAGCTTGACAGGTCTGGGGGGGGAGACG. Translating gives CASSLTGLGGET. The complete CDR3 reads CASSLTGLGGETQYF.

As for this clone: The read comes to an end 3 residues before the CDR3 does, leaving the germline J gene to fill in the end. This chain joins TRBV20-1 and TRBJ2-4, with a possible D match to TRBD1 (6 bases). CDR3 length: 14 amino acids. In germline, CDR1 is DFQATT, CDR2 SNEGSKA (reference sequence). The V end was cut by 6 bases, the J end by 7 bases, with 19 bases between. CDR3 amino acids: CSANPGTMGNIQYF. The part of the CDR3 DNA that was read is TGCAGTGCCAATCCCGGGACAATGGGGAACATT.

About this clone: The DNA ends 3 residues before the CDR3 does, and the rest of the CDR3 is filled in from the germline J gene. The V call is TRBV20-1, the J call TRBJ2-5, with 10 bases lining up with TRBD2. The CDR3 is 16 amino acids. Germline-derived CDR1 and CDR2 are DFQATT and SNEGSKA (reference sequence). J lost 5 bases, V lost 1 base, and 10 bases had no gene match. Here the CDR3 reads CSARVPERGGVETQYF. The part of the CDR3 DNA that was read is TGCAGTGCTAGAGTGCCCGAGCGGGGGGGCGTTGAGACC.